This TCR beta chain derives from a study of cytomegalovirus exposure and HLA in healthy donors (dated by TCRdb to 2016 to 2017). For the wider study: An earlier analysis of fewer than 750 of the donors reported 250 to 350 Gb of sequence data and 90 million to 120 million unique TCR beta sequences obtained from approximately 180 million T cells. An early release that covered 500 to 800 HLA-typed donors contained about 300 gigabases of sequencing data and around 85 million unique TCR sequences. Of the 350 to 450 genotyped donors, 81% were placed in the genetic ancestry cluster associated with self-reported Caucasian donors. The study aimed to test whether signatures of past pathogen exposure could be identified by cataloging public T cell receptors. The study used immunosequencing to profile the T cell repertoires of approximately 630 subjects and linked those repertoires to cytomegalovirus serostatus. Along with the approximately 700-subject first cohort, a separate validation cohort of over 90 different subjects was used. The study combined high-throughput TCR immunosequencing, statistical association of individual TCRs with disease status, and machine learning to predict cytomegalovirus infection status. To study patterns of TCR occurrence, a later analysis re-analyzed previously published TCR beta repertoires from just over 650 donors and added high-resolution HLA genotyping. The later analysis used no new phenotypic data to find candidate immune exposures, relying instead on TCR beta sequences and their occurrence across donors. To decide whether each TCR beta V gene segment behaved as functional or pseudogenic, an earlier analysis of fewer than 750 of the donors relied on high-throughput TCR beta sequencing. Donor age, sex, ethnicity and CMV serostatus were compiled together with the repertoire data. A later genetic analysis took genome-wide SNP genotypes for about 55% of the roughly 670 donors and used that subset as a discovery cohort. All discovery cohort repertoires had been generated using a single sequencing platform. Class I and class II HLA loci were covered by the typing at four-digit resolution. Typing coverage varied by locus: roughly 629-640 donors for A, B, C, DRB1 and DQB1; roughly 560 for DQA1; about 600 for DPA1; some 470 for DPB1. Five DR-DQ haplotypes were treated as single units for association and clustering because of strong linkage in the cohort. Among a few hundred genotyped donors of the cohort, an average of roughly 240,000 unique TCR beta nucleotide sequences were sequenced per donor, 15% to 20% of them non-productive.

Sequences SGHTA (CDR1) and FQGNSA (CDR2) are obtained from the germline V gene. The CDR3 runs 14 residues from the cysteine to the phenylalanine. Just the 42-base CDR3 DNA is kept, in frame starting at base 1. Trimming at the junction amounts to 5 bases on V and 0 bases on J, and the germline ends lie 8 bases apart. The cohort comprised some 730 healthy bone marrow donors. All cohort members were sampled while nominally healthy, although unrecorded immune exposures were likely present. The donor was CMV seronegative and was included in the group of hundreds of seronegative cohort members. Every donor gave a peripheral blood sample, and the peripheral blood mononuclear cells from that sample were used for TCR beta sequencing. The Qiagen DNeasy Blood Extraction Kit was used to extract genomic DNA from the blood cell samples. Libraries were made using the immunoSEQ multiplex PCR assay. For the multiplex PCR, a mixture combining 60 forward primers for TCR Vbeta segments and 13 reverse primers for TCR Jbeta segments was used. The CDR3 region of rearranged TCR beta genes was amplified from genomic DNA by a multiplex PCR assay. The amplified TCR beta libraries were sequenced on the Illumina HiSeq System as 87-base-pair reads. Concerning the study's data processing: Across the 640 or so repertoires, a later analysis counted some 80 million unique TCR beta chains, around 10 million of which were shared by at least two donors. A nearest-neighbor algorithm error-corrected the raw reads and collapsed the reads into unique sequences, merging closely related sequences to remove PCR and sequencing errors. To assign V, D and J gene segments, CDR3 sequences were aligned to IMGT reference sequences. For a sequence to be retained, a match of at least six nucleotides to both a V gene segment and a J gene segment was required. Rearrangements were called productive when the CDR3 lacked stop codons and stayed in frame with V and J; all others were non-productive. CDR3 was defined according to IMGT convention as the region running from the second conserved V-encoded cysteine to the conserved J-encoded phenylalanine. The earlier analysis of some 600 of the donors excluded sequences that lacked an unambiguous match to a single V gene segment. An earlier analysis of over 450 of the donors classified V segments as functional when productive rearrangements were above 56.7% and as segregating when the standard deviation between donors was above 5%. A statistical classification framework was built for diagnosing cytomegalovirus status from the catalog of TCR beta chain sequences. A later analysis assigned V and J genes by comparing TCR nucleotide sequences with IMGT/GENE-DB human TR gene sequences. A later analysis assigned CDR3 sequences and most-parsimonious VDJ recombination scenarios with the TCRdist pipeline. A later analysis defined each TCR beta chain by its CDR3 amino acid sequence plus V-gene family, and excluded reads lacking a unique V-gene family. To address suspected cross-contamination and a sequencing artifact, a later analysis removed under 600 highly shared, low-generation-probability nucleotide sequences. For each public chain, a later analysis derived a clonal expansion index from normalized ranks of inferred template counts within each repertoire. In a later analysis, generation probabilities were computed using a VDJ recombination model fitted to out-of-frame rearrangements, and the results were checked against IGoR. A later analysis scored TCR-TCR, TCR-HLA and TCR-CMV co-occurrence with hypergeometric tests, applying a repertoire-size bias correction to TCR pairs. A later analysis estimated false discovery rates by permuting HLA or CMV assignments 20 times. In a later analysis, co-occurring TCRs were grouped with DBSCAN, and TCRdist sequence similarity was added when clustering was performed within HLA-allele-positive subsets. Repertoires with fewer than 30,000 or more than 120,000 public chains were left out of co-occurrence clustering, as were a handful of repertoires with anomalous nucleotide sharing. TCRdb obtained this table from immuneACCESS and retained in-frame rearrangements with V and J assigned. These tables miss some clones; where compared with another copy, unresolved V genes account for less than half of the shortfall, and the remainder is unexplained. V, J and clone size were drawn from that table, and D and trimming were deduced from the DNA. The table for this sample lists tens of thousands of clones; 80% of them were counted only once. The biggest ten clones account for roughly 5.6% of the sample.

Beyond this particular receptor, the publication reports: A cluster of highly shared sequence variants was judged likely to represent a technical artifact of the sequencing pipeline. In a later analysis, several top co-occurrence clusters were reported to appear linked to parvovirus B19, influenza, CMV and Epstein-Barr virus. Cytomegalovirus status was reported to be diagnosed by the classifier with high specificity and sensitivity in both the original and validation cohorts. Compared with equally common non-associated chains, HLA-associated TCR beta chains in a later analysis were more clonally expanded and had lower generation probabilities. A further reported finding was that TCR beta sequences accurately predicted the HLA-A and HLA-B alleles for most subjects in the first cohort. Strong co-occurrence of HLA alleles, especially DR and DQ, made assigning TCR associations to individual alleles difficult. Most CMV-associated TCR beta chains appeared to be HLA-restricted in a later analysis, and the HLA associations seemed to be driven largely by CMV exposure. Because some donors lacked HLA typing at each locus, the association tests relied only on the typed subset. Correlated functional status among segregating V segments might be attributable to linkage disequilibrium, but an unknown experimental factor could not be ruled out. While some public TCRs were present in many individuals, most TCR sequences turned up only very rarely across donors. Because the 87-base-pair reads could not distinguish some IMGT-functional V segments, including TRBV6-2 and TRBV6-3, those segments were excluded. Specific HLA alleles were associated with 15,000 to 20,000 TCR beta sequences at a false discovery rate of 0.05 in a later analysis. In an earlier analysis of about 540 of the donors, most TCR beta V segments were observed in productive rearrangements about 87% or about 30% of the time, broadly matching IMGT annotations. The authors suggested that the approach could potentially be extended to other disease states and immunological phenotypes. This cohort had only TCR beta chains sequenced, and the lack of alpha or paired-chain data limited which features could be detected. The study gave a list of 150 to 200 TCR beta chains associated with cytomegalovirus. Immune exposure information for the cohort was limited to CMV serostatus. Some 15 rarely observed V segments, including chromosome 9 orphons, were excluded from the earlier analysis of 550 to 700 of the donors because counts were too low. Compared with the roughly 600-donor mean, donors in an Asian-associated ancestry cluster had fewer N-insertions in productive TCRs, according to a later genetic analysis. In a later genetic analysis, a missense DCLRE1C variant was associated with V-gene and J-gene trimming of TCR beta chains, and the association was replicated in an independent cohort. According to a later analysis, TCR association rates differed among HLA loci, with DRB1 alleles showing the most associated TCRs and HLA-C alleles showing the fewest. Roughly uniform sequencing depth across donors was assumed in presence/absence analyses, although this assumption may not hold. A few of the identified cytomegalovirus-associated TCR beta chains were confirmed in vitro to be specific for cytomegalovirus antigens.

This clone was observed a handful of times. No cognate antigen has been identified for it. Base qualities were left out, and no much larger clone turns up one base away. Sequencing was carried out using PBMCs. The clonotype comes from a male donor in good health and CMV-seronegative. The chain was built from TRBV7-2 and TRBJ2-4, with a weak D call of TRBD2 (5 bases match). The DNA sequence is given as TGTGCCAGCAGCGAAGCGGTAGCCAAAAACATTCAGTACTTC. This encodes CASSEAVAKNIQYF.